This T cell receptor (beta chain) emerged from a study of response to subunit inactivated influenza vaccine. Study-wide points: It was the authors' suggestion that each seasonal influenza vaccination recruits few new T cells.

This clonotype has at least ten counts. Its antigen is currently unknown. MiXCR was run by TCRdb on the RT-PCR reads, yielding one entry per CDR3 protein. Of over 650,000 distinct CDR3 sequences listed, roughly 18% were seen once; the top ten hold approximately 11%. The V gene lost 1 base and the J gene lost 5 bases, with 13 bases spanning the gap. Germline V gives CDR1 SQVTM, CDR2 ANQGSEA. There are 14 residues in the CDR3. This chain connects TRBV29-1 to TRBJ2-3; D gene uncertain. The receptor's source is a man in his fifties or sixties who received an inactivated influenza vaccine. The sequences come from PBMCs from blood, collected approximately 5 days after vaccination. The CDR3 nucleotides read TGCAGCGTTGAAGTGACTCCGGCGGTAGATACGCAGTATTTT. Protein product: CSVEVTPAVDTQYF.